One sample yielded the 9 T cell receptor beta chains listed below, sequenced in a study of T-cell reconstitution after alpha-beta-depleted transplantation in children. It was with unique molecular identifiers that the TCRbeta library was prepared. TCRdb re-analysed the PCR reads in MiXCR, keeping a single row per CDR3 protein. The sample comprises 530,000 or so distinct CDR3 sequences, over 25% of which are singletons, and 30% to 40% rests with the top ten. The sample consisted of PBMCs, taken before TCRalphabeta/CD19-depleted stem cell transplant. The receptor source for this set is a boy younger than two with Wiskott-Aldrich syndrome, due to receive a stem cell transplant.

This clonotype has only one observation. The CDR3 here is CASGDRDYNEQFF. CDR3 DNA: TGCGCCAGCGGAGACCGGGATTACAATGAGCAGTTCTTC. V and J are TRBV5-1 and TRBJ2-1, with TRBD2 as a possible D gene (5 bases). V was trimmed by 7 bases and J by 4 bases, leaving 12 bases between them. Germline values: CDR1 SGHRS, CDR2 YFSETQ. The length of the CDR3 is 13 residues.

The rearrangement joins TRBV12-3 or TRBV12-4 to TRBJ1-2; D may be TRBD1 (6 bases). Trimming left V 6 bases short and J 8 bases short, with 25 bases between. The CDR3 has 16 residues. CDR3 nucleotide sequence: TGTGCCAGCAGCGCAGGGGCTGATCCCTCGGGTAGGGGCTACACCTTC. It yields the protein CASSAGADPSGRGYTF.

V and J are TRBV5-1 and TRBJ2-1; 9 bases agree with TRBD2. Losses at the gene ends were 1 base for V and 4 bases for J; bases not matched to a gene: 18. The CDR3 loop spans 20 amino acids. CDR1 SGHRS and CDR2 YFSETQ come from the germline V gene. The CDR3: CASSLSGSGSKSTSYNEQFF. The CDR3 nucleotides read TGCGCCAGCAGCTTGAGTGGTAGCGGGAGCAAATCTACAAGTTACAATGAGCAGTTCTTC.

J is TRBJ2-1 and V is TRBV5-1; D call uncertain. V lost 4 bases, J lost 6 bases, and 8 bases lay in between. This CDR3 region has 12 residues. CDR1 and CDR2 from the germline V gene are SGHRS and YFSETQ. CDR3 residues: CASSKTLNEQFF. The CDR3 DNA reads as TGCGCCAGCAGCAAGACCCTCAATGAGCAGTTCTTC.

This clonotype was observed a handful of times. The chain links TRBV12-3 or TRBV12-4 to TRBJ2-3; 11 bases match TRBD2. The CDR3 totals 14 residues. V was clipped by 8 bases and J by 0 bases; unmatched bases: 1. The CDR3: CASWTSGSTDTQYF. CDR3 DNA sequence: TGTGCCAGCTGGACTAGCGGGAGCACAGATACGCAGTATTTT.

The chain carries TRBV12-3 or TRBV12-4 and TRBJ2-1, with D tentatively TRBD1 (6 bases). The ends were cut back, 4 bases at V and 13 bases at J, with 11 bases in the middle. This CDR3 region has 11 residues. CDR3 loop: CASSSSGAQFF. CDR3 DNA sequence: TGTGCCAGCAGTTCCTCAGGGGCCCAGTTCTTC.

The rearrangement joins TRBV28 to TRBJ2-6; D remains ambiguous. The CDR3 extends over 14 amino acids. Germline lookup yields CDR1 MDHEN and CDR2 SYDVKM. The V end lost 6 bases, the J end lost 0 bases, and 6 bases lay between the germline ends. CDR3 sequence reads: CASSHFSGANVLTF. The CDR3 DNA reads as TGTGCCAGCAGCCATTTCTCTGGGGCCAACGTCCTGACTTTC.

The rearrangement links TRBV5-1 to TRBJ2-1; D call uncertain. CDR3 length equals 13 residues. Trimming cost V 4 bases and J 8 bases, with 13 bases left between them. Germline values: CDR1 SGHRS, CDR2 YFSETQ. CDR3 DNA sequence: TGCGCCAGCAGCCCTTACCCGTGGGATGAGCAGTTCTTC. This codes for CASSPYPWDEQFF.

The V call is TRBV20-1, the J call TRBJ2-1; a possible D gene is TRBD1 (6 bases). The germline V gene encodes CDR1 DFQATT and CDR2 SNEGSKA (reference sequence). V dropped 5 bases and J dropped 2 bases, with 22 bases sitting between them. The CDR3 is 17 amino acids. The CDR3 nucleotides are TGCAGTGCTGGGGGCTGGGGCGGCGACAGAACCTACAATGAGCAGTTCTTC. The encoded protein is CSAGGWGGDRTYNEQFF.